This entry lists 7 T cell receptor beta chains sequenced from one sample in a study of technical replicates of blood from a handful of donors. Produced via immunoSEQ multiplex PCR; TCRdb's table is partial and in-frame only. The table shows about 88,000 clones, with approximately 94% occurring only once. The sample taken for sequencing was T cells isolated from PBMCs. Receptors were obtained from a human donor in good health.

The V gene is TRBV4-1, the J gene TRBJ1-5; D perhaps matches TRBD1 (6 bases). The CDR3 is 16 residues long. The V gene's germline CDR1 is MGHRA and CDR2 YSYEKL. V was pared by 4 bases and J by 4 bases, with 17 bases between. The CDR3 is CASSRLPQGDNQPQHF. Here the CDR3 DNA reads TGCGCCAGCAGCCGATTACCACAGGGAGATAATCAGCCCCAGCATTTT.

The J gene is TRBJ1-5, the V gene TRBV29-1, with D perhaps TRBD1 (5 bases). The CDR3 length is 11 residues. Germline V gene lookup returns CDR1 SQVTM and CDR2 ANQGSEA. V lost 6 bases, J lost 11 bases, and 14 bases lay in between. DNA of the CDR3: TGCAGCGTGATGCTAGGGGTGACCCAGCATTTT. It translates to CSVMLGVTQHF.

The chain carries TRBV5-6 and TRBJ1-1; no definite D call. This CDR3 has 12 residues. V lost 5 bases and J lost 6, with 11 bases in between. Germline V gene data show CDR1 as SGHDT and CDR2 as YYEEEE. CDR3 sequence reads: CASRRWSAEAFF. As DNA, the CDR3 is TGTGCCAGCAGGAGGTGGAGCGCTGAAGCTTTCTTT.

This clone was detected only once. V gene TRBV6-1 combines with J gene TRBJ2-7; TRBD1 is a possible D gene (6 bases). V gave up 8 bases and J gave up 0 bases, with 8 bases separating them. Germline V gene data show CDR1 as MNHNS and CDR2 as SASEGT. The CDR3 runs to 12 residues. The CDR3 loop reads CASQGLSYEQYF. CDR3 DNA sequence: TGTGCCAGCCAGGGGCTCTCCTACGAGCAGTACTTC.

The rearrangement uses TRBV5-4 and TRBJ1-4; 9 bases map to TRBD1. V was clipped by 4 bases and J by 6 bases; unmatched bases: 7. The CDR3 covers 15 residues. Germline lookup yields CDR1 SGHNT and CDR2 YYREEE (reference sequence). The CDR3: CASSRYRDRDEKLFF. Written as DNA, the CDR3 is TGTGCCAGCAGCAGGTACCGGGACAGGGATGAAAAACTGTTTTTT.

This rearrangement joins TRBV6-1 to TRBJ2-6; no clear D. CDR3 length equals 12 residues. The V gene's germline CDR1 is MNHNS and CDR2 SASEGT. V gave up 5 bases and J gave up 4 bases, with 3 bases separating them. CDR3 sequence: CASSSGANVLTF. DNA for the CDR3: TGTGCCAGCAGTAGCGGGGCCAACGTCCTGACTTTC.

The chain is built from TRBV6-1 and TRBJ1-2; perhaps TRBD1 as D (5 bases). Germline-derived CDR1 and CDR2 are MNHNS and SASEGT. Between the trimmed V and J ends, which lost 1 base and 7 bases, there was a span of 19 bases. CDR3 length: 16 amino acids. The CDR3 reads CASSEGGVSPIGGYTF. The CDR3 DNA reads TGTGCCAGCAGTGAAGGGGGGGTCAGCCCAATAGGTGGCTACACCTTC.